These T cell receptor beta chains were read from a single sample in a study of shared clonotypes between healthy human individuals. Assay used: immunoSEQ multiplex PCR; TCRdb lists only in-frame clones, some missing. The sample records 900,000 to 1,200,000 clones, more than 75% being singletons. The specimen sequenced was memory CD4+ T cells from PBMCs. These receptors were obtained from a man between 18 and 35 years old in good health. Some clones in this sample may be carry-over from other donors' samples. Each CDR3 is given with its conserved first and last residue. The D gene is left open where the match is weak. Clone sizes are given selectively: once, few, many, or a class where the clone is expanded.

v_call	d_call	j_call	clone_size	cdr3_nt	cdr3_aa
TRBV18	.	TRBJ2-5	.	TGTGCCAGCTCACCAAGGGCAGCACAAGAGACCCAGTACTTC	CASSPRAAQETQYF
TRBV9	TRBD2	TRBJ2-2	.	TGTGCCAGCAGCGTAGCTGACGGGACTAGCGGCACCGGGGAGCTGTTTTTT	CASSVADGTSGTGELFF
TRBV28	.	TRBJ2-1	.	TGTGCCAGCAGTTTACTGTACAATGAGCAGTTCTTC	CASSLLYNEQFF
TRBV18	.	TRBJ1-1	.	TGTGCCAGCTCAGCTGCGGGCGGACTGTACACTGAAGCTTTCTTT	CASSAAGGLYTEAFF
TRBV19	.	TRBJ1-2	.	TGTGCCAGTAGTAACAGGGAGGATGGCTACACCTTC	CASSNREDGYTF
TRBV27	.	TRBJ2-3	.	TGTGCCAGCAGTTGGTCACCGGGACTTCGGGAGTATTTT	CASSWSPGLREYF
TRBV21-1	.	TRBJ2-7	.	TGTGCCAGCAGCAATCGGGACTATCAATCCTACGAGCAGTACTTC	CASSNRDYQSYEQYF
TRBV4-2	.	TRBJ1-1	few	TGTGCCAGCAGCCAAGATGGTTTCGGACACACTGAAGCTTTCTTT	CASSQDGFGHTEAFF
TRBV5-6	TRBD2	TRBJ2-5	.	TGTGCCAGCAGCCCCTCGGCGGGAGGGCGGGAGACCCAGTACTTC	CASSPSAGGRETQYF
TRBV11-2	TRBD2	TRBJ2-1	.	TGTGCCAGCAGCCCTACCGCGGGAGCGACCTACAATGAGCAGTTCTTC	CASSPTAGATYNEQFF
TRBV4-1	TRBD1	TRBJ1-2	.	TGCGCCAGCAGCCCGCAACAGGGGAACTATGGCTACACCTTC	CASSPQQGNYGYTF
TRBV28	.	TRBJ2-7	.	TGTGCCAGCAGTAGCAGCCGATCCTACGAGCAGTACTTC	CASSSSRSYEQYF
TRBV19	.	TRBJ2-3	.	TGTGCCAGTAAGCGAGATACGCAGTATTTT	CASKRDTQYF
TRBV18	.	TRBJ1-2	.	TGTGCCAGCTCAGCCGGACAGCCCTATGGCCACACCTTC	CASSAGQPYGHTF
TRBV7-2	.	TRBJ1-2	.	TGTGCCAGCAGCCCCCAGGAGGGGAGCTATGGCTACACCTTC	CASSPQEGSYGYTF
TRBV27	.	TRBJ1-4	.	TGTGCCAGCAGTTCCCTCACGGGGACGGGTGAAAAACTGTTTTTT	CASSSLTGTGEKLFF
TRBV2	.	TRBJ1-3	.	TGTGCCAGCCGACAGGAAACTTCTGGAAACACCATATATTTT	CASRQETSGNTIYF
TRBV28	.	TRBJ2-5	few	TGTGCCAGCAGTCCCCACGGCGCAGCCCAAGAGACCCAGTACTTC	CASSPHGAAQETQYF
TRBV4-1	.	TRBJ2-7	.	TGCGCCAGCAGCCCCGGACTTTCGCCTGCCTACGAGCAGTACTTC	CASSPGLSPAYEQYF
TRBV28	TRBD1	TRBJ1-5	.	TGTGCCAGCAGCCCTACGACAGGGGGCTGGGATCAGCCCCAGCATTTT	CASSPTTGGWDQPQHF
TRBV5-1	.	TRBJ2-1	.	TGCGCCAGCAGCTTGGGCGGATCCTACAATGAGCAGTTCTTC	CASSLGGSYNEQFF
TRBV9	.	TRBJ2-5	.	TGTGCCAGCAGCGCCGCTGGCAGGCCCGAGGCCGAGACCCAGTACTTC	CASSAAGRPEAETQYF
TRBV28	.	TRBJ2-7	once	TGTGCCAGCATTCGGGGCCCGAACTCCTACGAGCAGTACTTC	CASIRGPNSYEQYF
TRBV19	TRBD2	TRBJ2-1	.	TGTGCCAGTAGTATTCGGGCGGGAGGGGGTGACAATGAGCAGTTCTTC	CASSIRAGGGDNEQFF
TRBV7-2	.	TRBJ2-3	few	TGTGCCAGCAGCATAGATACGGGGGCAACCACAGATACGCAGTATTTT	CASSIDTGATTDTQYF
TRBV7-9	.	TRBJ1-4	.	TGTGCCAGCAGCTTAGGGGGACGAAATGAAAAACTGTTTTTT	CASSLGGRNEKLFF
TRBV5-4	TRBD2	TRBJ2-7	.	TGTGCCAGCAGCTCCCCTAGCGGGAGGGCCCACGAGCAGTACTTC	CASSSPSGRAHEQYF
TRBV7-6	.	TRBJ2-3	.	TGTGCCAGCAGCCCCATTGGGCGTCCAGATACGCAGTATTTT	CASSPIGRPDTQYF
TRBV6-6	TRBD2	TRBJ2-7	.	TGTGCCAGCAGTTACGCTAGCGGGAGAAGTGACGAGCAGTACTTC	CASSYASGRSDEQYF
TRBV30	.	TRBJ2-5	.	TGTGCCTGGAGTAAAGCGGAGACCCAGTACTTC	CAWSKAETQYF
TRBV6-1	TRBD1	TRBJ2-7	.	TGTGCCAGCAGTGTGACAGGGGGGTTCGACGAGCAGTACTTC	CASSVTGGFDEQYF
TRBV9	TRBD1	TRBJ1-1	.	TGTGCCAGCAGCGCCGGGACAGTGACTGAAGCTTTCTTT	CASSAGTVTEAFF
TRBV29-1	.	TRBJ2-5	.	TGCAGCGTTGATCGGAGGGGGCGCGGGTCAGAGACCCAGTACTTC	CSVDRRGRGSETQYF
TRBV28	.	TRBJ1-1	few	TGTGCCAGCAGTTTAAGAGGAAGGAACACTGAAGCTTTCTTT	CASSLRGRNTEAFF
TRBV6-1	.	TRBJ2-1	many	TGTGCCACTAAGGAGGGGGATGCCTACAATGAGCAGTTCTTC	CATKEGDAYNEQFF
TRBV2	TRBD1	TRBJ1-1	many	TGTGCCAGCAAAAATGGGTTGGACAGGATGAACACTGAAGCTTTCTTT	CASKNGLDRMNTEAFF
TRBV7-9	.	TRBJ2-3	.	TGTGCCAGCAGCTTACAGGGTCTCTTCACAGATACGCAGTATTTT	CASSLQGLFTDTQYF
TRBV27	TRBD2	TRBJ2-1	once	TGTGCCAGCAGTTCCCGACTAGCGGGGTACAATGAGCAGTTCTTC	CASSSRLAGYNEQFF
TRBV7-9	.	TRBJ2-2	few	TGTGCCAGCAGCTTTCTTAGCGACACCAGGGAGCTGTTTTTT	CASSFLSDTRELFF
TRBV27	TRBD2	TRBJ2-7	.	TGTGCCAGCAGTTTCGCGGGGGGTCTAACCTACGAGCAGTACTTC	CASSFAGGLTYEQYF
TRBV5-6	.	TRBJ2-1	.	TGTGCCAGCAGCCAAGGAGATCCGGGGAATGAGCAGTTCTTC	CASSQGDPGNEQFF